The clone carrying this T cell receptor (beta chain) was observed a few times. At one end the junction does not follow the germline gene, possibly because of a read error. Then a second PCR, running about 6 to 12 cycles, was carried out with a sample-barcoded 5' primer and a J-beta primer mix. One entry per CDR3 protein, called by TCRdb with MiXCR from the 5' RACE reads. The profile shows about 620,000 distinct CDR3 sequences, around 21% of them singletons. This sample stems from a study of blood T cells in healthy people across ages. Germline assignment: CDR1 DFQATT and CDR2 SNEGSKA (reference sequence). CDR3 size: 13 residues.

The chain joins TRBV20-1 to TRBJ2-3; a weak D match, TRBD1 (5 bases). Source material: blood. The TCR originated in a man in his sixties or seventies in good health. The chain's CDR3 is CRARGGSTDTQYF. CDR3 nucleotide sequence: TGCAGGGCTAGGGGTGGGAGCACAGATACGCAGTATTTT.